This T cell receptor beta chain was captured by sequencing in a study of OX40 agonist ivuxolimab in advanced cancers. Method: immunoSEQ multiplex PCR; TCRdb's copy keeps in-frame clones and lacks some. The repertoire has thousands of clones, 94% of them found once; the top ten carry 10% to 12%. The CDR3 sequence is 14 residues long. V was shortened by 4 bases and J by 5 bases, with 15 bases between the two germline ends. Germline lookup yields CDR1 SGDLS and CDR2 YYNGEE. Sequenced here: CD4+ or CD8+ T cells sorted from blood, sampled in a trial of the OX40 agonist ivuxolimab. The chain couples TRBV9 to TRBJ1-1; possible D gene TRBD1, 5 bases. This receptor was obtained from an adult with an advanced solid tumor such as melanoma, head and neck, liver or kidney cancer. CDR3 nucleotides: TGTGCCAGCAGCCCCACGGGGGGATTGACTGAAGCTTTCTTT. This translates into CASSPTGGLTEAFF.